The 11 T cell receptor beta chains below come from one sample, sequenced in a study of blood T cells in healthy people across ages. PCR was performed a second time for about 7 to 11 cycles using a sample-barcoded 5' primer and a J-beta primer mix. TCRdb processed the 5' RACE reads anew with MiXCR; each CDR3 protein has one entry. The sample holds about 1 million distinct CDR3 sequences, 25% seen once. These data were also filed under a second study, of T cells of mothers and their children.

The sequenced sample consisted of blood. These receptors all come from a girl aged 2-10 years in good health.

CDR3 residues: CAMGFRPSQYF. CDR3 in DNA: TGTGCCATGGGCTTCAGGCCTTCCCAGTATTTT. V and J are TRBV10-3 and TRBJ2-3, with D uncertain. The CDR3 runs 11 residues. In germline, CDR1 is ENHRY, CDR2 SYGVKD. The V gene lost 9 bases and the J gene lost 12 bases, with 16 bases spanning the gap.

The chain joins TRBV2 to TRBJ2-5; D may be TRBD2 (6 bases). V was trimmed by 7 bases and J by 11 bases, leaving 26 bases between them. CDR3 length equals 15 residues. Germline V gene data show CDR1 as SNHLY and CDR2 as FYNNEI. Here the CDR3 reads CASTTVWGSDYGQYF. DNA for the CDR3: TGTGCCAGCACCACGGTCTGGGGTTCGGACTACGGGCAGTACTTC.

This clonotype was picked up a small number of times. CDR3 nucleotide sequence: TGTGCCAGCAGAGGGCCCGGACTCCCCCTGGGAGAGCAGTACTTC. This sequence encodes CASRGPGLPLGEQYF. This chain links TRBV7-2 with TRBJ2-7; D is perhaps TRBD2 (5 bases). This CDR3 contains 15 residues. V was pared by 6 bases and J by 7 bases, with 22 bases between. Looked up from germline, CDR1 is SGHTA and CDR2 is FQGNSA.

V gene TRBV7-2 combines with J gene TRBJ2-1, with 7 bases matching TRBD1. CDR3 size: 14 residues. Germline V gene sequence: CDR1 SGHTA, CDR2 FQGNSA. V gave up 8 bases and J gave up 0 bases; unmatched junction bases: 4. The CDR3 reads CASRRGFSYNEQFF. CDR3 nucleotides: TGTGCCAGCCGCAGGGGGTTCTCCTACAATGAGCAGTTCTTC.

The gene calls are TRBV2 and TRBJ2-5; D uncertain. Germline CDR1 and CDR2: SNHLY and FYNNEI. The CDR3 is 12 residues long. With 8 bases removed from V and 7 bases from J, the gap between germline ends came to 14 bases. The CDR3 DNA reads as TGTGCCAGCGGGTGGGTTTTAGGGACCCAGTACTTC. It yields the protein CASGWVLGTQYF.

The gene calls are TRBV20-1 and TRBJ1-4; perhaps TRBD1 as D (6 bases). Per germline, CDR1 DFQATT and CDR2 SNEGSKA (reference sequence). This CDR3 contains 14 residues. V was clipped by 4 bases and J by 0 bases, with 9 bases between them. This CDR3 reads CSAIKGATNEKLFF. CDR3 nucleotides: TGCAGTGCTATAAAGGGGGCAACTAATGAAAAACTGTTTTTT.

J is TRBJ2-5 and V is TRBV7-9; the match to TRBD1 covers 7 bases. CDR1 is SEHNR, CDR2 FQNEAQ, per germline (reference sequence). The CDR3 extends over 14 amino acids. V lost 11 bases, J lost 2 bases, and 11 bases stayed unmatched. The CDR3 here is CALAVGTVQETQYF. Written as DNA, the CDR3 is TGTGCCTTAGCAGTCGGGACAGTACAAGAGACCCAGTACTTC.

The rearrangement uses TRBV29-1 and TRBJ2-1, with no clear D. V lost 3 bases and J 5 bases, leaving 11 bases between the germline ends. CDR1 and CDR2 from the germline V gene are SQVTM and ANQGSEA. The CDR3 loop spans 13 amino acids. The CDR3 reads CSVDPGRNNEQFF. CDR3 in DNA: TGCAGCGTTGACCCCGGACGGAACAATGAGCAGTTCTTC.

The CDR3 sequence: CASSLWAADEQYF. As DNA, the CDR3 is TGTGCCAGCAGCTTGTGGGCGGCGGACGAGCAGTACTTC. The chain recombines TRBV11-2 with TRBJ2-7, with unresolved D. The ends were cut back, 3 bases at V and 5 bases at J, with 11 bases in the middle. The CDR3 consists of 13 residues. Germline values: CDR1 SGHAT, CDR2 FQNNGV.

This chain connects TRBV28 to TRBJ2-5, with 9 bases fitting TRBD2. The J call may be wrong; the DNA end is better matched by TRBJ2-1. This CDR3 is built from 19 residues. The germline CDR1 and CDR2 sequences are MDHEN and SYDVKM. The DNA of the CDR3 is TGTGCCAGCAGACCTCGGGACAGCGGGACTAGCAAAGGGAGGAATGAGCAGTTCTTC. Its translation: CASRPRDSGTSKGRNEQFF.

This sequence joins TRBV19 and TRBJ1-1, with a weak D call TRBD1 (6 bases). Trimming removed 3 bases from V and 2 bases from J, with 16 bases in between. Germline values: CDR1 LNHDA, CDR2 SQIVND (reference sequence). CDR3 size: 16 residues. This CDR3 is CASSIGRQGRNTEAFF. As DNA, the CDR3 is TGTGCCAGTAGTATCGGGAGGCAGGGGAGAAACACTGAAGCTTTCTTT.